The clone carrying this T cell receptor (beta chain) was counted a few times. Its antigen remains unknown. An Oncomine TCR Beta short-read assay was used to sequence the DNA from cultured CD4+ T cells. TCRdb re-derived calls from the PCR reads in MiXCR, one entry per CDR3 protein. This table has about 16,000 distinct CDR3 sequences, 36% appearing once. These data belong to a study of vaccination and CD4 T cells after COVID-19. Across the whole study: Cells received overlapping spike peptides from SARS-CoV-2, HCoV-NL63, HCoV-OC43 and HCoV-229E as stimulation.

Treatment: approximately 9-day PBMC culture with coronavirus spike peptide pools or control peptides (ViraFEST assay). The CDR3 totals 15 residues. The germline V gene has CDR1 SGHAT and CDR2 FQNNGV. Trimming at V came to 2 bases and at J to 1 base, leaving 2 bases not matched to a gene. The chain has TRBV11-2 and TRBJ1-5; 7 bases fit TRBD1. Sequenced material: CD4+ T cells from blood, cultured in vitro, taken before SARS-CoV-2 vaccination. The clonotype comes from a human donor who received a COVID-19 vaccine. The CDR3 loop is CASSLQGQSNQPQHF. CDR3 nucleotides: TGTGCCAGCAGCTTACAGGGACAGAGCAATCAGCCCCAGCATTTT. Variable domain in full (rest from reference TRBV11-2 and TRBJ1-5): EAGVAQSPRYKIIEKRQSVAFWCNPISGHATLYWYQQILGQGPKLLIQFQNNGVVDDSQLPKDRFSAERLKGVDSTLKIQPAKLEDSAVYLCASSLQGQSNQPQHFGDGTRLSIL.